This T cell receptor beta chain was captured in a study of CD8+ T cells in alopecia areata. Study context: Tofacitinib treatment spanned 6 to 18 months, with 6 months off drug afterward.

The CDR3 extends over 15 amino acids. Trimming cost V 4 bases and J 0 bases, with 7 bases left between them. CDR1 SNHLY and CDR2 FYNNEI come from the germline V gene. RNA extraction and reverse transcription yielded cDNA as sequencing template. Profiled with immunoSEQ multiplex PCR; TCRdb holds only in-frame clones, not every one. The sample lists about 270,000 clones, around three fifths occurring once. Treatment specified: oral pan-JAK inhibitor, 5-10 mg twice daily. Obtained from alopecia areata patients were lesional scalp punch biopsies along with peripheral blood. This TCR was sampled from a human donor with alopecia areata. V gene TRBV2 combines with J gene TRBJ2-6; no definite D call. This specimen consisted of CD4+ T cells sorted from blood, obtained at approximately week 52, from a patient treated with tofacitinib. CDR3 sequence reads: CASSGGHSGANVLTF. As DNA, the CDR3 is TGTGCCAGCAGTGGGGGTCACTCTGGGGCCAACGTCCTGACTTTC.